This T cell receptor beta chain was captured in a study of T-cell memory formation after mild COVID-19. The germline CDR1 and CDR2 sequences are MNHNY and SVGAGI (reference sequence). Trimming shortened V by 4 bases and J by 3 bases, and 12 bases separated the two germline ends. The CDR3 sequence is 14 residues long. This clonotype has just a few counts. MiXCR was run by TCRdb on the 5' RACE reads, yielding one entry per CDR3 protein. The data show roughly 150,000 distinct CDR3 sequences, about an eighth seen once. Sequenced: PBMCs or a T cell subset sorted from them (not recorded which). V is TRBV6-6 and J is TRBJ1-1; D call uncertain. The origin of this receptor is a man aged 18 to 35 who had mild COVID-19 (a few samples of this study predate the infection). Cell type and time point are not known. CDR3 nucleotides: TGTGCCAGCAGTTGGATGAGGGCGGACACTGAAGCTTTCTTT. Its protein is CASSWMRADTEAFF.